The rows below give T cell receptor beta chains drawn from one sample of a study of Graves' ophthalmopathy and Graves' hyperthyroidism. Using its own MiXCR run on the multiplex PCR reads, TCRdb lists one record per CDR3 protein. The table has roughly 610,000 distinct CDR3 sequences, roughly 20% seen once. Sequenced: peripheral blood. The source of these receptors is a woman aged 18-29 years with stable Graves' hyperthyroidism. Some clones in this sample may be carry-over from other donors' samples. The CDR3 runs from the conserved cysteine through the conserved F or W. A D gene is named only where the DNA matches it firmly. Clone size, where shown, is once, few, many, or a class for clones that have expanded.

v_call: TRBV15; j_call: TRBJ2-2; d_call: -; clone_size: few; cdr3_nt: TGTGCCACCAGCACATCAGCGAACACCGGGGAGCTGTTTTTT; cdr3_aa: CATSTSANTGELFF
v_call: TRBV28; j_call: TRBJ2-7; d_call: -; clone_size: -; cdr3_nt: TGTGCCAGCAATCCGGGCCCAACGGTGCGAGAGCAGTACTTC; cdr3_aa: CASNPGPTVREQYF
v_call: TRBV12-5; j_call: TRBJ2-2; d_call: TRBD2; clone_size: -; cdr3_nt: TGTGCTAGTGGTTTGGTACTAGCGGGACACACCGGGGAGCTGTTTTTT; cdr3_aa: CASGLVLAGHTGELFF
v_call: TRBV28; j_call: TRBJ2-1; d_call: -; clone_size: many; cdr3_nt: TGTGCCAGCAGTTTAGAGTTGGGGGGAAATGAGCAGTTCTTC; cdr3_aa: CASSLELGGNEQFF
v_call: TRBV12-3/TRBV12-4; j_call: TRBJ2-2; d_call: -; clone_size: many; cdr3_nt: TGTGCCAGCAGTTTATATTTCCTCAAAACCGGGGAGCTGTTTTTT; cdr3_aa: CASSLYFLKTGELFF
v_call: TRBV6-5; j_call: TRBJ2-7; d_call: -; clone_size: many; cdr3_nt: TGTGCCAGCAGTTTCCAGGGCAGACCCTACGAGCAGTACTTC; cdr3_aa: CASSFQGRPYEQYF
v_call: TRBV5-1; j_call: TRBJ1-2; d_call: TRBD1; clone_size: many; cdr3_nt: TGCGCCAGCAGCCCGGGACAGGGGAGCTACACCTTC; cdr3_aa: CASSPGQGSYTF
v_call: TRBV12-3/TRBV12-4; j_call: TRBJ1-1; d_call: -; clone_size: many; cdr3_nt: TGTGCCAGTAGGGAGGGAGTCACTGAAGCTTTCTTT; cdr3_aa: CASREGVTEAFF
v_call: TRBV5-1; j_call: TRBJ1-5; d_call: TRBD1; clone_size: -; cdr3_nt: TGCGCCAGGACTAATGGGACAGGGAATCAGCCCCAGCATTTT; cdr3_aa: CARTNGTGNQPQHF
v_call: TRBV6-2/TRBV6-3; j_call: TRBJ1-2; d_call: -; clone_size: many; cdr3_nt: TGTGCCAGCAGTTACGGCAGGGTGGACTATGGCTACACCTTC; cdr3_aa: CASSYGRVDYGYTF
v_call: TRBV19; j_call: TRBJ1-5; d_call: -; clone_size: -; cdr3_nt: TGTGCCAGTAAATCAAGAGGTGGTAATCAGCCCCAGCATTTT; cdr3_aa: CASKSRGGNQPQHF
v_call: TRBV3-1; j_call: TRBJ2-7; d_call: TRBD2; clone_size: -; cdr3_nt: TGTGCCAGCAGCCAAGAGTCTTTAGCGGGTTCTCTCTGGGAGCAGTACTTC; cdr3_aa: CASSQESLAGSLWEQYF
v_call: TRBV12-3/TRBV12-4; j_call: TRBJ2-2; d_call: -; clone_size: -; cdr3_nt: TGTGCCAGCAGACTCCTGGAAACCGGGGAGCTGTTTTTT; cdr3_aa: CASRLLETGELFF
v_call: TRBV6-2/TRBV6-3; j_call: TRBJ2-3; d_call: TRBD1; clone_size: -; cdr3_nt: TGTGCCAGCACCCAGGGGGAAACAGATACGCAGTATTTT; cdr3_aa: CASTQGETDTQYF
v_call: TRBV6-1; j_call: TRBJ1-1; d_call: TRBD1; clone_size: many; cdr3_nt: TGTGCCAGCAGCTGGGACAGTAGGGGAGACACTGAAGCTTTCTTT; cdr3_aa: CASSWDSRGDTEAFF
v_call: TRBV13; j_call: TRBJ2-7; d_call: -; clone_size: many; cdr3_nt: TGTGCCAGCAGCGCCGGGACTCGGCACGAGCAGTACTTC; cdr3_aa: CASSAGTRHEQYF
v_call: TRBV11-2; j_call: TRBJ2-7; d_call: TRBD1; clone_size: many; cdr3_nt: TGTGCCAGCAGCCCGATGACAGGGGGGACCTACGAGCAGTACTTC; cdr3_aa: CASSPMTGGTYEQYF
v_call: TRBV19; j_call: TRBJ2-2; d_call: TRBD2; clone_size: many; cdr3_nt: TGTGCCAGTAGGCCTAGCGGGATGAACACCGGGGAGCTGTTTTTT; cdr3_aa: CASRPSGMNTGELFF
v_call: TRBV6-1; j_call: TRBJ2-7; d_call: TRBD2; clone_size: -; cdr3_nt: TGTGCCAGCAGTAGTCGGAGCCCCGCGGGAGGCGAGCAGTACTTC; cdr3_aa: CASSSRSPAGGEQYF
v_call: TRBV7-3; j_call: TRBJ1-1; d_call: TRBD1; clone_size: -; cdr3_nt: TGTGCCAGCAGCCCGGGACAGGGAGTAAAGGCTTTCTTT; cdr3_aa: CASSPGQGVKAFF
v_call: TRBV30; j_call: TRBJ1-2; d_call: -; clone_size: -; cdr3_nt: TGTGCCTGGAGTGTACAAGGATTAGATGGCTACACCTTC; cdr3_aa: CAWSVQGLDGYTF
v_call: TRBV14; j_call: TRBJ1-6; d_call: TRBD1; clone_size: few; cdr3_nt: TGTGCCAGCAGCCTCTCCCGGGACAGGGGGTATTCACACCTCCACTTT; cdr3_aa: CASSLSRDRGYSHLHF
v_call: TRBV3-1; j_call: TRBJ1-6; d_call: -; clone_size: many; cdr3_nt: TGTGCCAGCAGCCAAGGCTGGGAAAATTCACCCCTCCACTTT; cdr3_aa: CASSQGWENSPLHF
v_call: TRBV13; j_call: TRBJ2-7; d_call: -; clone_size: many; cdr3_nt: TGTGCCAGCAGCTTAGGCCTGAAGGGGAACTACGAGCAGTACTTC; cdr3_aa: CASSLGLKGNYEQYF
v_call: TRBV20-1; j_call: TRBJ2-4; d_call: -; clone_size: few; cdr3_nt: TGCAGTGCGGAGCCTCTTGTCTCTGTAGCCAAAAACATTCAGTACTTC; cdr3_aa: CSAEPLVSVAKNIQYF
v_call: TRBV12-3/TRBV12-4; j_call: TRBJ2-5; d_call: TRBD2; clone_size: many; cdr3_nt: TGTGCCAGCAGTTTATCGGGACTAGTGGGCCAGTACTTC; cdr3_aa: CASSLSGLVGQYF
v_call: TRBV5-5; j_call: TRBJ1-5; d_call: -; clone_size: many; cdr3_nt: TGTGCCAGCAGCTTGAACCGGGGGCTTGGCAATCAGCCCCAGCATTTT; cdr3_aa: CASSLNRGLGNQPQHF
v_call: TRBV6-5; j_call: TRBJ2-2; d_call: TRBD1; clone_size: many; cdr3_nt: TGTGCCAGCAGTTCCCGGGACAGGGGGCCCACCGGGGAGCTGTTTTTT; cdr3_aa: CASSSRDRGPTGELFF
v_call: TRBV14; j_call: TRBJ2-2; d_call: -; clone_size: -; cdr3_nt: TGTGCCAGCAGCCCAGAGGTCGGGGAGCTGTTTTTT; cdr3_aa: CASSPEVGELFF
v_call: TRBV12-3/TRBV12-4; j_call: TRBJ1-2; d_call: -; clone_size: -; cdr3_nt: TGTGCCAGCAGTTTGAGGGGGGTCGGCGGCTACACCTTC; cdr3_aa: CASSLRGVGGYTF
v_call: TRBV28; j_call: TRBJ1-3; d_call: -; clone_size: many; cdr3_nt: TGTGCCACCTTAGTCTCTGGAAACACCATATATTTT; cdr3_aa: CATLVSGNTIYF
v_call: TRBV20-1; j_call: TRBJ2-7; d_call: TRBD1; clone_size: many; cdr3_nt: TGCAGTGCATCGGACAGGGCGGCCTACGAGCAGTACTTC; cdr3_aa: CSASDRAAYEQYF
v_call: TRBV27; j_call: TRBJ1-5; d_call: -; clone_size: -; cdr3_nt: TGTGCCAGCAGTTTACGGAAAAATCAGCCCCAGCATTTT; cdr3_aa: CASSLRKNQPQHF
v_call: TRBV5-1; j_call: TRBJ1-2; d_call: -; clone_size: few; cdr3_nt: TGCGCCAGCAGCTTACGAGGGTGGAACTATGGCTACACCTTC; cdr3_aa: CASSLRGWNYGYTF
v_call: TRBV19; j_call: TRBJ2-5; d_call: -; clone_size: many; cdr3_nt: TGTGCCAGTAGTTTGGGGACTCTACGGGAGACCCAGTACTTC; cdr3_aa: CASSLGTLRETQYF
v_call: TRBV30; j_call: TRBJ1-1; d_call: -; clone_size: many; cdr3_nt: TGTGCCTGGAGTGCCGCCGGGGGAACTGAAGCTTTCTTT; cdr3_aa: CAWSAAGGTEAFF
v_call: TRBV27; j_call: TRBJ1-6; d_call: -; clone_size: many; cdr3_nt: TGTGCCAGCAGTTTATCTGGTTCGGTTCCGGGACCCCTCCACTTT; cdr3_aa: CASSLSGSVPGPLHF